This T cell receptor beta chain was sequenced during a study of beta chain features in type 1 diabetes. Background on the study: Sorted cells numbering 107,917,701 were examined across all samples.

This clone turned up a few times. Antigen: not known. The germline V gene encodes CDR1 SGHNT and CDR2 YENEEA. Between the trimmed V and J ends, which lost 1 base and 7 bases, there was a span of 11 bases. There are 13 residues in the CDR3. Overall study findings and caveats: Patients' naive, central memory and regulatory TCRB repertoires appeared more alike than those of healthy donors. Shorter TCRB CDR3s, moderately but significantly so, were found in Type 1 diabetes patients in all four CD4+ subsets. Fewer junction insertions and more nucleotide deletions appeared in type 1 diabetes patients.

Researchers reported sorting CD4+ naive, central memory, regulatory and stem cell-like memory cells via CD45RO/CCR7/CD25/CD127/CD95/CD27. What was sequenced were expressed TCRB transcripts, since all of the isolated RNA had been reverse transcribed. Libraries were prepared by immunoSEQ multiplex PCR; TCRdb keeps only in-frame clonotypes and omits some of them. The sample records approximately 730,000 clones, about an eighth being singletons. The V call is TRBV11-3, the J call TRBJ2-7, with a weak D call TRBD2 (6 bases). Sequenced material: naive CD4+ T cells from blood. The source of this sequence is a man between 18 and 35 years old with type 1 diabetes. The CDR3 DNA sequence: TGTGCCAGCAGCTTAGCTAGCGCGAAAGAGCAGTACTTC. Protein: CASSLASAKEQYF. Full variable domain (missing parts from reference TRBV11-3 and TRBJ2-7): EAGVVQSPRYKIIEKKQPVAFWCNPISGHNTLYWYLQNLGQGPELLIRYENEEAVDDSQLPKDRFSAERLKGVDSTLKIQPAELGDSAVYLCASSLASAKEQYFGPGTRLTVT.